Listed below are T cell receptor beta chains from one sample, sequenced in a study of CD8 T cells in Susac syndrome. In TCRdb, the immunoSEQ multiplex PCR reads were re-called with MiXCR into one record per CDR3 protein. The sample holds roughly 200,000 distinct CDR3 sequences, roughly 94% seen once. The sample comprised CD4+ T cells from PBMCs. The receptors were gathered from a human donor in good health. The CDR3 runs from the conserved cysteine through the conserved F or W. D genes are given only for firm matches. Part of the rows lack a size; the others show once, few, many or a class for expanded clones.

>-|TRBV28|TRBJ1-5|13|-
CASSLFSEQPQHF
TGTGCCAGCAGTTTATTCTCGGAGCAGCCCCAGCATTTT
>-|TRBV12-3/TRBV12-4|TRBJ1-2|13|once
CASSLKEQGGYTF
TGTGCCAGCAGTTTAAAAGAACAGGGAGGCTACACCTTC
>TRBD1|TRBV9|TRBJ2-3|17|-
CASSSGTGIRSTDTQYF
TGTGCCAGCAGCTCAGGGACAGGGATAAGGAGCACAGATACGCAGTATTTT
>-|TRBV28|TRBJ2-1|15|-
CASSPPVYRRNEQFF
TGTGCCAGCAGTCCCCCGGTGTATCGGAGAAATGAGCAGTTCTTC
>-|TRBV30|TRBJ2-3|15|-
CAWSVPEGATDTQYF
TGTGCCTGGAGTGTACCGGAGGGAGCCACAGATACGCAGTATTTT
>TRBD1|TRBV3-1|TRBJ2-4|16|once
CASSPMGTAPKNIQYF
TGTGCCAGCAGCCCGATGGGGACAGCTCCAAAAAACATTCAGTACTTC
>-|TRBV3-1|TRBJ1-2|14|-
CASSPSDNHYGYTF
TGTGCCAGCAGCCCATCGGACAACCACTATGGCTACACCTTC
>-|TRBV7-6|TRBJ1-1|17|-
CASSLAAPGARNTEAFF
TGTGCCAGCAGCTTAGCGGCCCCGGGGGCTCGGAACACTGAAGCTTTCTTT
>-|TRBV3-1|TRBJ2-7|15|-
CASSQDLESAGEQYF
TGTGCCAGCAGCCAAGATCTGGAGTCGGCGGGGGAGCAGTACTTC
>TRBD2|TRBV7-8|TRBJ2-1|18|-
CASSLHLAGRSSYNEQFF
TGTGCCAGCAGCTTGCACCTAGCGGGTAGGAGCTCCTACAATGAGCAGTTCTTC
>-|TRBV20-1|TRBJ1-6|13|-
CSVGTTYNSPLHF
TGCAGTGTAGGGACAACCTATAATTCACCCCTCCACTTT
>TRBD2|TRBV14|TRBJ2-1|13|-
CASSATSGSEQFF
TGTGCCAGCAGCGCAACTAGCGGGTCTGAGCAGTTCTTC
>TRBD2|TRBV4-1|TRBJ2-1|19|-
CASSQTLAGGTISYGEQFF
TGCGCCAGCAGCCAGACACTAGCGGGAGGAACAATTAGCTACGGTGAGCAGTTCTTC
>-|TRBV24-1|TRBJ2-3|12|-
CATSDLADTQYF
TGTGCCACCAGTGATTTAGCAGATACGCAGTATTTT
>-|TRBV9|TRBJ1-2|13|-
CASSADGYYGYTF
TGTGCCAGCAGCGCGGACGGCTACTATGGCTACACCTTC
>TRBD2|TRBV4-1|TRBJ2-1|16|once
CASSQALAGGPGEQFF
TGCGCCAGCAGCCAGGCCCTAGCGGGAGGGCCCGGGGAGCAGTTCTTC
>-|TRBV29-1|TRBJ2-7|13|-
CSAQGRRQLEQYF
TGCAGCGCCCAGGGAAGGCGCCAGCTCGAGCAGTACTTC
>-|TRBV3-1|TRBJ2-4|12|once
CASSQGGNIQYF
TGTGCCAGCAGCCAAGGAGGAAACATTCAGTACTTC
>-|TRBV24-1|TRBJ2-2|17|once
CATSDLLGGGPTGELFF
TGTGCCACCAGTGATTTGCTCGGCGGGGGCCCCACCGGGGAGCTGTTTTTT
>TRBD1|TRBV20-1|TRBJ2-3|12|-
CSLQGAEDTQYF
TGCAGTCTCCAGGGGGCGGAAGATACGCAGTATTTT
>-|TRBV28|TRBJ1-1|14|-
CASRDDQFGTEAFF
TGTGCCAGCAGGGACGATCAATTTGGCACTGAAGCTTTCTTT
>-|TRBV7-2|TRBJ2-2|14|-
CASSTEAGPGELFF
TGTGCCAGCAGCACAGAAGCAGGGCCCGGGGAGCTGTTTTTT
>-|TRBV4-2|TRBJ2-1|13|-
CASSQANGNEQFF
TGTGCCAGCAGCCAAGCCAACGGCAATGAGCAGTTCTTC
>-|TRBV29-1|TRBJ1-2|14|-
CSVGGGSRVEPSTF
-
>-|TRBV29-1|TRBJ1-2|11|-
CSAIFSYGYTF
TGCAGCGCCATATTTAGCTATGGCTACACCTTC
>-|TRBV5-1|TRBJ2-2|14|-
CATQLGLPTGELFF
TGCGCCACCCAACTGGGACTCCCCACCGGGGAGCTGTTTTTT
>TRBD1|TRBV29-1|TRBJ1-2|11|-
CSAGTAYGYTF
TGCAGCGCCGGGACAGCCTATGGCTACACCTTC
>-|TRBV7-2|TRBJ2-3|15|-
CASSNPRDHTDTQYF
TGTGCCAGCAGCAACCCCCGGGACCACACAGATACGCAGTATTTT
>-|TRBV5-1|TRBJ1-1|13|once
CASSLRASYEAFF
TGCGCCAGCAGCTTGCGAGCCTCATATGAAGCTTTCTTT
>-|TRBV12-3/TRBV12-4|TRBJ2-5|14|-
CASSPSGREETQYF
TGTGCCAGCAGTCCTAGTGGACGAGAAGAGACCCAGTACTTC
>-|TRBV14|TRBJ2-3|15|-
CASSLQGGAVDTQYF
TGTGCCAGCAGCCTACAGGGGGGGGCCGTTGATACGCAGTATTTT
>-|TRBV20-1|TRBJ2-6|14|-
CSARDSAGANVLTF
TGCAGTGCTAGAGATTCCGCTGGGGCCAACGTCCTGACTTTC
>TRBD2|TRBV11-2|TRBJ2-1|17|few
CASSLSGRAGWNNEQFF
TGTGCCAGCAGCCTTAGCGGGAGGGCCGGGTGGAACAATGAGCAGTTCTTC
>-|TRBV5-1|TRBJ2-5|14|-
CASSLAVGEETQYF
TGCGCCAGCAGCTTGGCAGTCGGAGAAGAGACCCAGTACTTC
>-|TRBV4-1|TRBJ2-5|14|-
CASSQGRVQETQYF
TGCGCCAGCAGCCAAGGCCGGGTCCAAGAGACCCAGTACTTC
>-|TRBV29-1|TRBJ1-2|11|-
CSVRSNYGYTF
TGCAGCGTCCGGTCTAACTATGGCTACACCTTC
>-|TRBV27|TRBJ2-2|17|once
CASSRILQGMHTGELFF
TGTGCCAGCAGTCGGATCCTCCAGGGGATGCACACCGGGGAGCTGTTTTTT
>-|TRBV20-1|TRBJ2-4|15|-
CSARHLGTGENIQYF
TGCAGTGCTAGGCATCTGGGGACTGGGGAAAACATTCAGTACTTC
>-|TRBV14|TRBJ1-2|13|-
CASSHGPLYGYTF
TGTGCCAGCAGCCATGGACCGCTCTATGGCTACACCTTC
>TRBD1|TRBV12-3/TRBV12-4|TRBJ1-2|15|-
CASSSPHRGSDGYTF
TGTGCCAGCAGTTCCCCGCACAGGGGTAGCGATGGCTACACCTTC
>-|TRBV29-1|TRBJ2-3|13|-
CSVVYGGADTQYF
TGCAGCGTTGTATACGGGGGCGCAGATACGCAGTATTTT
>TRBD2|TRBV29-1|TRBJ2-5|16|once
CSVEDRRTSGSVTQYF
TGCAGCGTTGAAGATCGAAGGACTAGCGGTTCGGTGACCCAGTACTTC
>TRBD2|TRBV15|TRBJ2-3|17|-
CATSPLGGGRGTDTQYF
TGTGCCACCAGCCCCCTGGGGGGGGGACGGGGAACAGATACGCAGTATTTT
>TRBD2|TRBV13|TRBJ2-3|16|-
CASSLTSGGPTDTQYF
TGTGCCAGCAGCTTAACTAGCGGGGGGCCTACAGATACGCAGTATTTT
>TRBD1|TRBV24-1|TRBJ2-1|15|once
CATSDAGQGLNEQFF
TGTGCCACCAGTGACGCTGGACAGGGGCTGAATGAGCAGTTCTTC
>-|TRBV29-1|TRBJ1-1|13|-
CSAEVGARTEAFF
TGCAGCGCAGAGGTTGGGGCGCGGACTGAAGCTTTCTTT
>-|TRBV20-1|TRBJ1-2|12|-
CSAVLTDYGYTF
TGCAGTGCTGTCCTTACAGACTATGGCTACACCTTC
>TRBD2|TRBV24-1|TRBJ2-1|13|-
CATGGTSDNEQFF
TGTGCCACCGGAGGGACTAGCGACAATGAGCAGTTCTTC
>TRBD2|TRBV20-1|TRBJ2-3|16|-
CSARVPLAPSTDTQYF
TGCAGTGCTAGAGTCCCACTAGCGCCTAGCACAGATACGCAGTATTTT